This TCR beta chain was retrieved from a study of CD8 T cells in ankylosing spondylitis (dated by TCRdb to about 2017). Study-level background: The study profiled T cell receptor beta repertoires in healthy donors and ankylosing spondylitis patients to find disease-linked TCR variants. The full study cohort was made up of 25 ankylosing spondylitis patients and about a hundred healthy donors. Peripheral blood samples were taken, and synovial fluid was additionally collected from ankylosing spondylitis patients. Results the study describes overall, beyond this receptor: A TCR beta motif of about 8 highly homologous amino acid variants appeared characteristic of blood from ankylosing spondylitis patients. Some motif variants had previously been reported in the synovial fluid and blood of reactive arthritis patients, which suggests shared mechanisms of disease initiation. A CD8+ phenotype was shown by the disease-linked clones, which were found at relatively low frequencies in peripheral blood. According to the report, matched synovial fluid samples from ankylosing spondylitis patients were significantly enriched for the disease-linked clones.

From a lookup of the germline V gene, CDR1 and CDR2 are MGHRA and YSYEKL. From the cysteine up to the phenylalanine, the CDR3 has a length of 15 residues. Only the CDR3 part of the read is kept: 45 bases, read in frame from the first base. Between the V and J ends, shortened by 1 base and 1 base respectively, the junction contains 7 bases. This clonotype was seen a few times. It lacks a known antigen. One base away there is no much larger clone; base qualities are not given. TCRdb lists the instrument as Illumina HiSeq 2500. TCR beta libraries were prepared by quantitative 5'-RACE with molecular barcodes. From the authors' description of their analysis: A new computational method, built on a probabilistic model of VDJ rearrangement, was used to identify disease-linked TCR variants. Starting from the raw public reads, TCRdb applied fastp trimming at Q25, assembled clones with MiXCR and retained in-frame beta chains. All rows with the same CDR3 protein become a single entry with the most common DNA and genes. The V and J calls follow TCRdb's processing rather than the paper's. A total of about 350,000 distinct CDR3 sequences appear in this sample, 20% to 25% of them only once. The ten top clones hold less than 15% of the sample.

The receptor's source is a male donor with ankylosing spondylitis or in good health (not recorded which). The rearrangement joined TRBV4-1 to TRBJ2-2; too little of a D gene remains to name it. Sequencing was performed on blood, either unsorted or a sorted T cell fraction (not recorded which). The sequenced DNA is TGCGCCAGCAGCCAAGGGTTCGAGAACACCGGGGAGCTGTTTTTT. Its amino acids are CASSQGFENTGELFF.